Here is one T cell receptor (beta chain) with its context. Its antigen is currently unknown. The data were produced by immunoSEQ multiplex PCR, yet TCRdb's version contains in-frame clones alone and is incomplete. The data contain about 80,000 clones, approximately 83% of them seen just once; the ten biggest clones take up approximately 5.5%. The data originate from a study of OX40 agonist ivuxolimab in advanced cancers. Across the study: Subjects had a mean age of roughly 57 years, with a range of roughly 20 to 79; roughly 80% were male. Partial responses, seen in three patients, involved one hepatocellular carcinoma and two cutaneous melanomas.

Overall study results and limits: Blood T cells, both CD4+ and CD8+, expanded clonally by week 6 at 0.1 to 3.0 mg/kg.

Germline V lookup: CDR1 WSHSY, CDR2 SAAADI. The CDR3 runs to 14 residues. V lost 2 bases, J lost 4 bases, and 11 bases lay in between. The chain couples TRBV10-2 to TRBJ1-1, with D tentatively TRBD1 (5 bases). The source was CD4+ or CD8+ T cells sorted from blood, collected in a trial of the OX40 agonist ivuxolimab. This receptor was obtained from an adult with an advanced solid tumor such as melanoma, head and neck, liver or kidney cancer. CDR3 in amino acids: CASSEQGLSTEAFF. DNA for the CDR3: TGCGCCAGCAGTGAGCAGGGACTGAGCACTGAAGCTTTCTTT.